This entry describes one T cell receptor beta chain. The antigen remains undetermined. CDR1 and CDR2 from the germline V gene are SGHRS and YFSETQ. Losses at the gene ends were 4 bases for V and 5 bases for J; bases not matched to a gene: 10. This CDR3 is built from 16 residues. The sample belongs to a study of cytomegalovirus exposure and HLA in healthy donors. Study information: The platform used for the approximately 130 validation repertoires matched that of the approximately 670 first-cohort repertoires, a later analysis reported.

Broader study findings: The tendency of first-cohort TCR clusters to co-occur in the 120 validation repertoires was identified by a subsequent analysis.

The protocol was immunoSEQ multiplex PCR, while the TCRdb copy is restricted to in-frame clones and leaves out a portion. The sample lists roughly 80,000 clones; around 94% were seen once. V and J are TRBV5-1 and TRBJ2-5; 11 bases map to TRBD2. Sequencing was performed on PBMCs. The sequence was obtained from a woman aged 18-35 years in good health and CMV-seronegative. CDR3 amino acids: CASSISGRAEFETQYF. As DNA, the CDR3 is TGCGCCAGCAGCATTAGCGGGAGGGCGGAATTTGAGACCCAGTACTTC.